Here is one T cell receptor (beta chain) with its context. Samples underwent the assay at deep level. Clones were read by immunoSEQ multiplex PCR, and TCRdb kept only the in-frame ones, dropping some. The table includes about 2.4 million clones, approximately 93% detected once. CDR1 and CDR2 from the germline V gene are LNHDA and SQIVND (reference sequence). This CDR3 spans 17 amino acids. Trimming took off 6 bases at V and 7 bases at J, with 24 bases between the two ends. The sample originates from a study of shared clonotypes between healthy human individuals. The receptor comes from a man between 18 and 35 years old in good health. Some clones in this sample may be carry-over from other donors' samples. Sequencing input: naive CD4+ T cells from PBMCs. The subset is: CD45RA+ positively selected. This chain joins TRBV19 and TRBJ1-4, with a weak D call TRBD1 (5 bases). In DNA form, the CDR3 reads TGTGCCAGTAGGTTCGACCCTCATGGGGCGAGTGGTGAAAAACTGTTTTTT. This gives the protein CASRFDPHGASGEKLFF.